The text below deals with one T cell receptor (beta chain). Investigators prepared the TCR beta libraries by applying iRepertoire HTBI primers and Arm-PCR of CDR3 regions. TCRdb redid the calling of the multiplex PCR reads with MiXCR, one entry per CDR3 protein. The table lists 200,000 to 250,000 distinct CDR3 sequences, approximately 19% of them singletons, with 12% in the top ten. Indicated time point: newly diagnosed GD, antithyroid drugs for less than 3 months. Preparation of the TCR library used RNA extracted from PBMCs. With 7 bases removed from V and 0 bases from J, the gap between germline ends came to 10 bases. The CDR3 contains 14 residues. Germline V gives CDR1 LGHDT, CDR2 YNNKEL (reference sequence). This specimen belongs to a study of regulatory T cells in long-lasting Graves disease. The same sample was also studied in work on T cells in Graves' hyperthyroidism and ophthalmopathy.

V gene TRBV3-1 combines with J gene TRBJ1-3; D call uncertain. The material sequenced was peripheral blood mononuclear cells (PBMCs), taken at new diagnosis, from a patient treated with antithyroid drugs. The sequence was collected from a woman aged 25 to 45 with Graves disease. CDR3 nucleotide sequence: TGTGCCAGCACGTCAGCGATCTCTGGAAACACCATATATTTT. It specifies CASTSAISGNTIYF.